The 16 T cell receptor beta chains presented below share a single source sample, sequenced in a study of identical twins' blood T cells (dated by TCRdb to about 2013). Library preparation was by 5' RACE. Sequencing relied on an Illumina Genome Analyzer IIx. TCRdb redid the processing of the public reads, applying fastp at Q25 and MiXCR, and retained in-frame beta chains. Each record represents a unique CDR3 protein, reported with the most common genes and DNA among its rows. The sample yields 350,000 to 450,000 distinct CDR3 sequences; roughly 31% were counted once. The top ten constitute 6% to 7% of the sample. What was sequenced was PBMCs. Receptors were obtained from a woman between 18 and 55 years old in good health.

The table lists this clonotype with many counts. The gene calls are TRBV20-1 and TRBJ1-1, with no clear D. This CDR3 comprises 13 residues. In germline, CDR1 is DFQATT, CDR2 SNEGSKA (reference sequence). V dropped 5 bases and J dropped 5 bases, with 15 bases sitting between them. CDR3 amino acids: CSAQRRPGTEAFF. The CDR3 DNA sequence: TGCAGTGCTCAGCGCCGTCCTGGGACTGAAGCTTTCTTT.

This clonotype occurred a few times. V and J are TRBV29-1 and TRBJ1-2, with 9 bases fitting TRBD1. Germline-derived CDR1 and CDR2 are SQVTM and ANQGSEA. The CDR3 loop spans 12 amino acids. Losses at the gene ends were 4 bases for V and 7 bases for J; bases not matched to a gene: 4. CDR3 residues: CSVVRTGAGYTF. Written as DNA, the CDR3 is TGCAGCGTTGTACGGACAGGGGCTGGCTACACCTTC.

This clonotype was counted between two and nine times. The chain carries TRBV7-8 and TRBJ2-1; D ambiguous. In germline, CDR1 is SGHVS, CDR2 FQNEAQ. Between the trimmed V and J ends, which lost 5 bases and 9 bases, there was a span of 17 bases. The length of the CDR3 is 14 residues. The CDR3 is CASSPNLSEGEQFF. The CDR3, as DNA: TGTGCCAGCAGCCCAAATCTAAGCGAAGGTGAGCAGTTCTTC.

The CDR3 nucleotides read TGCGCCAGCAGTGAGAGGGCCGATGATACGCAGTATTTT. Translated: CASSERADDTQYF. The chain combines TRBV10-1 with TRBJ2-3; D unclear. Between the trimmed V and J ends, which lost 2 bases and 6 bases, there was a span of 9 bases. CDR3 length: 13 amino acids. Germline lookup yields CDR1 WNHNN and CDR2 SYGVQD (reference sequence).

In regard to this clonotype: An end of the junction does not agree with germline; a read error may underlie this. V is TRBV5-1 and J is TRBJ1-4; D gene uncertain. Germline V CDR1 and CDR2: SGHRS, YFSETQ. The CDR3 is 15 amino acids. The CDR3 sequence is CTSSLGSGRNEKLFF. As DNA, the CDR3 is TGCACCAGCAGCTTGGGTTCTGGACGGAATGAAAAACTGTTTTTT.

The chain is built from TRBV23-1 and TRBJ2-7; possible D gene TRBD2, 6 bases. TRBV23-1 is noted as an ORF with a role that remains uncertain. The CDR3 is 13 amino acids. V was trimmed by 5 bases and J by 6 bases, leaving 14 bases between them. This chain's CDR3 is CASSKNRGCEQYF. DNA of the CDR3: TGCGCCAGCAGTAAAAACCGGGGGTGCGAGCAGTACTTC.

This clonotype has a handful of counts. J is TRBJ2-1 and V is TRBV7-9, with 10 nucleotides matching TRBD2. Trimming removed 5 bases from V and 4 bases from J; junction bases left unmatched: 5. CDR1 is SEHNR, CDR2 FQNEAQ, per germline (reference sequence). The CDR3 extends over 15 amino acids. The CDR3, as DNA: TGTGCCAGCAGCGATACTAGCGGGGCTTACAATGAGCAGTTCTTC. This sequence encodes CASSDTSGAYNEQFF.

The table lists this clonotype with a few counts. V and J are TRBV9 and TRBJ1-1, with no clear D. Looked up from germline, CDR1 is SGDLS and CDR2 is YYNGEE. Trimming took off 0 bases at V and 0 bases at J, with 9 bases between the two ends. This CDR3 comprises 15 residues. The CDR3 protein is CASSVEVELNTEAFF. Here the CDR3 DNA reads TGTGCCAGCAGCGTAGAGGTGGAATTGAACACTGAAGCTTTCTTT.

This clonotype was detected only a few times. This chain links TRBV11-2 with TRBJ1-2; D might be TRBD1 (5 bases). The germline CDR1 and CDR2 sequences are SGHAT and FQNNGV. The length of the CDR3 is 14 residues. V gave up 5 bases and J gave up 4 bases, with 14 bases separating them. CDR3 sequence (DNA): TGTGCCAGCAGCCCTTCGACAGCCTTCTATGGCTACACCTTC. This translates into CASSPSTAFYGYTF. Filled out from reference TRBV11-2 and TRBJ1-2, the complete variable domain reads EAGVAQSPRYKIIEKRQSVAFWCNPISGHATLYWYQQILGQGPKLLIQFQNNGVVDDSQLPKDRFSAERLKGVDSTLKIQPAKLEDSAVYLCASSPSTAFYGYTFGSGTRLTVV.

V usage is TRBV9 and J usage is TRBJ1-4; no definite D call. The CDR3 contains 15 residues. V dropped 0 bases and J dropped 0 bases, with 6 bases sitting between them. Germline CDR1 and CDR2: SGDLS and YYNGEE. CDR3 region: CASSVGSSTNEKLFF. DNA of the CDR3: TGTGCCAGCAGCGTAGGCAGCTCAACTAATGAAAAACTGTTTTTT.

This clonotype has a count of ten or more. The gene calls are TRBV27 and TRBJ1-4; D is perhaps TRBD1 (6 bases). Germline V gene lookup returns CDR1 MNHEY and CDR2 SMNVEV (reference sequence). The CDR3 is 15 amino acids. Deletions cut 5 bases from V and 8 bases from J, with 18 bases between. CDR3 region: CASSLRTAAAEKLFF. DNA for the CDR3: TGTGCCAGCAGTCTTAGGACAGCCGCAGCGGAAAAACTGTTTTTT.

Remarks on this clonotype: This may arise from a read error, as a much more abundant clone is one base away. The chain links TRBV29-1 to TRBJ1-2; D gene uncertain. Germline values: CDR1 SQVTM, CDR2 ANQGSEA. The CDR3 has 11 amino acids. V gave up 7 bases and J gave up 12 bases, with 18 bases separating them. The CDR3 sequence is CSAEVARVHTF. As DNA, the CDR3 is TGCAGCGCTGAGGTTGCGAGGGTTCACACCTTC.

This clonotype has a count of ten or more. The V call is TRBV29-1, the J call TRBJ2-1, with D unresolved. Trimming took 8 bases from V and 3 from J, leaving 11 bases between them. Per the germline V gene, CDR1 is SQVTM and CDR2 is ANQGSEA. The CDR3 has 12 amino acids. The CDR3 loop is CSYSRNYNEQFF. The CDR3 DNA sequence: TGCAGCTACTCCAGAAACTACAATGAGCAGTTCTTC.

Regarding this clonotype: A clone one base away is much larger, so this may be a read error. The V call is TRBV27, the J call TRBJ2-5, with D possibly TRBD2 on 6 matching bases. This CDR3 region has 17 residues. CDR1 and CDR2 from the germline V gene are MNHEY and SMNVEV (reference sequence). For the CDR3, the DNA is TGTGCCAGCAGTTGGAATGGGGACTTAAAGTACCAAGGGACCCAGTACTTC. This translates into CASSWNGDLKYQGTQYF.

This rearrangement joins TRBV19 to TRBJ2-1, with 7 bases aligning to TRBD2. Trimming cost V 2 bases and J 8 bases; bases outside gene matches: 6. Germline CDR1 and CDR2: LNHDA and SQIVND (reference sequence). CDR3 size: 14 residues. The CDR3 DNA follows: TGTGCCAGTAGTATACAGGGACTACCCGATGAGCAGTTCTTC. It translates to CASSIQGLPDEQFF.

The rearrangement uses TRBV5-5 and TRBJ1-1; TRBD1 aligns across 8 bases. The germline V gene encodes CDR1 SGHKS and CDR2 YYEKEE (reference sequence). The CDR3 has 15 residues. V trimming: 4 bases; J trimming: 1 base; junction bases outside the gene matches: 6. CDR3 in amino acids: CASSHLTGANTEAFF. CDR3 coding DNA: TGTGCCAGCAGCCATCTGACAGGGGCGAACACTGAAGCTTTCTTT.